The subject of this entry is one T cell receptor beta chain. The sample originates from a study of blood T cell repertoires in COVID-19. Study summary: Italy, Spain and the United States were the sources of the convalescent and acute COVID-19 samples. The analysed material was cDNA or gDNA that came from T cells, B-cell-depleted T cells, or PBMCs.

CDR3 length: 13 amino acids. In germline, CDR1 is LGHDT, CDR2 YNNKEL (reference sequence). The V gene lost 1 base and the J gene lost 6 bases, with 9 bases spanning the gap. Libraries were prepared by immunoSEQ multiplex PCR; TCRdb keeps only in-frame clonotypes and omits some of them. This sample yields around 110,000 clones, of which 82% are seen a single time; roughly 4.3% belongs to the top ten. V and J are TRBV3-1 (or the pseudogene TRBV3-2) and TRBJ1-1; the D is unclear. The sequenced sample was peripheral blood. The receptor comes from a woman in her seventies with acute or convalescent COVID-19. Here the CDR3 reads CASSQVGSSEAFF. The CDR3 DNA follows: TGTGCCAGCAGCCAAGTGGGCAGCTCTGAAGCTTTCTTT.